What follows is one TCR beta chain and its context. No antigen is known for it. Investigators performed immunoSEQ version v3.0 at survey level. Assay: immunoSEQ multiplex PCR; the TCRdb copy retains only in-frame clones and omits some. The repertoire consists of around 15,000 clones, with roughly 94% occurring once and the leading ten covering about 4.6%. This sample is drawn from a study of long-term antiretroviral therapy in people with HIV. Study-wide background: The earliest samples came about a decade before the 2015 immediate-ART recommendation. Points from the study as a whole: ART adherence, viral resistance and therapy changes went unrecorded. Collection of the blood, which took place between the mid-2000s and the late 2010s, possibly occurred under older ART regimens.

Germline V gene data show CDR1 as KGHSH and CDR2 as LQKENI. V lost 3 bases and J 6 bases, leaving 12 bases between the germline ends. The CDR3 is 14 residues long. The J gene is TRBJ2-1, the V gene TRBV18; D remains ambiguous. This TCR derives from a woman aged 45 to 65 with HIV. Material: unsorted PBMCs, obtained roughly 6.8 years after starting antiretroviral therapy. This CDR3 reads CASSPVSEVNEQFF. As DNA, the CDR3 is TGTGCCAGCTCACCGGTCTCTGAGGTCAATGAGCAGTTCTTC.